Each of the 26 T cell receptor beta chains below was sequenced from the same sample in a study of T cell repertoires in cytomegalovirus infection (dated by TCRdb to between 2017 and 2020). This sample's treatment or condition label indicates: in vitro stimulation with specific CMV peptide epitopes to enrich CMV-specific T cells. The antigens of these receptors remain unknown. Sequencing instrument: Illumina HiSeq 1500. Clones were called with MiXCR by TCRdb after fastp trimmed the public reads at Q25, and only in-frame beta chains were retained. For every CDR3 protein sequence, its rows merge into one entry that carries the most common genes and DNA. The sample table shows approximately 910,000 distinct CDR3 sequences, and about a third are seen once. The top ten constitute 13% of the sample. The sample consisted of cultured CD8+ T cells from PBMCs, taken from culture after CMV antigen stimulation. These receptors all stem from a human donor in good health (CMV status not recorded). Some clones in this sample may be carry-over from other donors' samples.

The rearrangement uses TRBV10-3 and TRBJ1-4; D is uncertain. V lost 6 bases to trimming and J lost 14 bases, with 19 bases between them. Per germline, CDR1 ENHRY and CDR2 SYGVKD. This CDR3 comprises 13 residues. CDR3 in DNA: TGTGCCATCAGCGACGGCCAGACCCAATGGCTGTTTTTT. Its protein product is CAISDGQTQWLFF.

This sequence joins TRBV6-2 or TRBV6-3 and TRBJ2-7; D ambiguous. The germline V and J ends were trimmed by 7 bases and 3 bases, with 4 bases remaining between them. This CDR3 is built from 10 residues. Germline V gene sequence: CDR1 MNHEY, CDR2 SVGEGT. This CDR3 reads CASKSYEQYF. The CDR3 nucleotides are TGTGCCAGCAAGAGCTACGAGCAGTACTTC.

The CDR3 region has the DNA TGTGCCAGCGATCTAAGCGGACGACCCAATGAGCAGTTCTTC. Protein sequence: CASDLSGRPNEQFF. The J gene is TRBJ2-1, the V gene TRBV3-1; D may be TRBD2 (5 bases). Between the trimmed V and J ends, which lost 8 bases and 6 bases, there was a span of 17 bases. Germline V lookup: CDR1 LGHDT, CDR2 YNNKEL (reference sequence). The CDR3 runs to 14 residues.

This clonotype was counted a few times. The chain couples TRBV29-1 to TRBJ1-1; D not certain. The germline gives CDR1 SQVTM, CDR2 ANQGSEA. The CDR3 runs to 12 residues. The V gene lost 1 base and the J gene lost 7 bases, with 10 bases spanning the gap. The CDR3 DNA follows: TGCAGCGTTGAAGGACGGAAGAATGAAGCTTTCTTT. Its protein product is CSVEGRKNEAFF. Based on the CDR3 plus reference TRBV29-1 and TRBJ1-1, the full variable domain is SAVISQKPSRDICQRGTSLTIQCQVDSQVTMMFWYRQQPGQSLTLIATANQGSEATYESGFVIDKFPISRPNLTFSTLTVSNMSPEDSSIYLCSVEGRKNEAFFGQGTRLTVV.

This chain joins TRBV18 and TRBJ2-1; maybe TRBD1 (6 bases). The V end lost 3 bases, the J end lost 6 bases, and 21 bases lay between the germline ends. The CDR3 is 17 amino acids. The germline V gene encodes CDR1 KGHSH and CDR2 LQKENI. The chain's CDR3 is CASSPFRQALEGNEQFF. CDR3 DNA sequence: TGTGCCAGCTCACCCTTTCGACAGGCCCTTGAAGGCAATGAGCAGTTCTTC.

This clonotype was seen repeatedly, ten times or more. The rearrangement joins TRBV7-9 to TRBJ1-3; D is unclear. The CDR3 is 15 amino acids. The V gene's germline CDR1 is SEHNR and CDR2 FQNEAQ (reference sequence). V was clipped by 8 bases and J by 0 bases, with 14 bases between them. The CDR3 DNA follows: TGTGCCAGCTCTGGGCAGGCCCGCTCTGGAAACACCATATATTTT. Its protein product is CASSGQARSGNTIYF.

The gene calls are TRBV25-1 and TRBJ2-5; D tentatively fits TRBD1 or TRBD2 (6 bases each). V lost 6 bases, J lost 5 bases, and 13 bases lay in between. The CDR3 is 13 amino acids. Germline CDR1 and CDR2: MGHDK and SYGVNS. CDR3 DNA: TGTGCCAGCAGCTCGGGGGCGCCGGAGACCCAGTACTTC. Translated: CASSSGAPETQYF. The variable domain in full, with the rest retrieved from reference TRBV25-1 and TRBJ2-5, is EADIYQTPRYLVIGTGKKITLECSQTMGHDKMYWYQQDPGMELHLIHYSYGVNSTEKGDLSSESTVSRIRTEHFPLTLESARPSHTSQYLCASSSGAPETQYFGPGTRLLVL.

V and J are TRBV7-9 and TRBJ2-5; D is uncertain. The V gene lost 5 bases and the J gene lost 0 bases, with 13 bases spanning the gap. The CDR3 runs to 15 residues. CDR1 SEHNR and CDR2 FQNEAQ come from the germline V gene (reference sequence). CDR3 nucleotides: TGTGCCAGCAGCCCGTCCACAACGTACCAAGAGACCCAGTACTTC. The encoded protein is CASSPSTTYQETQYF.

The chain joins TRBV19 to TRBJ2-3; D could derive from TRBD1 or TRBD2 (5 bases each). CDR1 LNHDA and CDR2 SQIVND come from the germline V gene (reference sequence). The V and J ends lost 5 bases and 0 bases respectively, with 15 bases between them. The CDR3 spans 16 residues. This CDR3 reads CASSPGRKVSTDTQYF. CDR3 nucleotide sequence: TGTGCCAGTAGTCCGGGACGGAAAGTTAGCACAGATACGCAGTATTTT.

This clonotype appeared once. The chain uses TRBV12-3 or TRBV12-4 and TRBJ2-1; D is ambiguous. The ends were cut back, 7 bases at V and 7 bases at J, with 11 bases in the middle. The CDR3 runs to 12 residues. CDR3 bases: TGTGCCAGCACCCCCGGCCTAAATGAGCAGTTCTTC. It translates to CASTPGLNEQFF.

There are a few counts of this clonotype. The gene calls are TRBV7-9 and TRBJ2-5, with 7 bases fitting TRBD1. Germline V gene data show CDR1 as SEHNR and CDR2 as FQNEAQ (reference sequence). CDR3 length: 16 residues. V lost 1 base to trimming and J lost 1 base; unmatched junction nucleotides: 6. CDR3 loop: CASSLGAGGIQETQYF. The CDR3 bases are TGTGCCAGCAGCTTAGGGGCAGGGGGTATCCAAGAGACCCAGTACTTC.

This chain joins TRBV6-5 and TRBJ1-5, with a weak D call TRBD1 (5 bases). V was pared by 2 bases and J by 3 bases, with 11 bases between. CDR3 size: 15 residues. CDR1 and CDR2 from the germline V gene are MNHEY and SVGAGI. CDR3: CASSYGTGHNQPQHF. DNA for the CDR3: TGTGCCAGCAGTTACGGGACGGGGCACAATCAGCCCCAGCATTTT.

This clonotype showed up just a few times. This chain connects TRBV27 to TRBJ1-5; 8 nucleotides align to TRBD1. This CDR3 has 16 amino acids. Germline CDR1 and CDR2: MNHEY and SMNVEV (reference sequence). After removal of 4 bases from V and 5 bases from J, the junction contained 10 bases not matched to a gene. CDR3 bases: TGTGCCAGCAGTTCCTCTTTTCGACAGGGGCATCAGCCCCAGCATTTT. This translates into CASSSSFRQGHQPQHF.

This chain links TRBV5-6 with TRBJ1-1, with a weak D call TRBD1 (6 bases). The CDR3 is made up of 13 amino acids. V was shortened by 0 bases and J by 7 bases, with 10 bases between the two germline ends. Germline assignment: CDR1 SGHDT and CDR2 YYEEEE. DNA for the CDR3: TGTGCCAGCAGCTTGGTTCAGGGGATTGAAGCTTTCTTT. Its protein is CASSLVQGIEAFF.

This clonotype has more than one count but fewer than ten. This sequence joins TRBV6-5 and TRBJ2-2, with D tentatively TRBD2 (6 bases). The germline V gene encodes CDR1 MNHEY and CDR2 SVGAGI. The CDR3 totals 20 residues. V lost 0 bases, J lost 8 bases, and 28 bases lay in between. CDR3 nucleotides: TGTGCCAGCAGTTACTCGAGAGGGGTAGCGGTTATTTTTGCCCCGGGGGAGCTGTTTTTT. It yields the protein CASSYSRGVAVIFAPGELFF.

This clonotype was observed a few times. This sequence joins TRBV7-3 and TRBJ2-1; D perhaps matches TRBD2 (5 bases). Germline CDR1 reads SGHTA; CDR2 reads FQGTGA. V was cut by 5 bases and J by 2 bases, with 16 bases left in between. The CDR3 spans 16 residues. The CDR3 DNA follows: TGTGCCAGCAGCACGGCGGGTCTCGGCGCCTACAATGAGCAGTTCTTC. It specifies CASSTAGLGAYNEQFF.

The J gene is TRBJ2-5, the V gene TRBV27; D unresolved. Looked up from germline, CDR1 is MNHEY and CDR2 is SMNVEV (reference sequence). Trimming left V 2 bases short and J 4 bases short, with 11 bases between. This CDR3 has 14 amino acids. The CDR3 DNA reads as TGTGCCAGCAGTTTAGACCCCGCCGGAGAGACCCAGTACTTC. It encodes CASSLDPAGETQYF.

V usage is TRBV2 and J usage is TRBJ2-5; D may match TRBD1 or TRBD2 (6 bases each). Germline loops: CDR1 SNHLY, CDR2 FYNNEI. The CDR3 sequence is 11 residues long. DNA for the CDR3: TGTGGCACAGTAGGGGGAGGGACCCAGTACTTC. Its protein product is CGTVGGGTQYF.

This clonotype has a handful of counts. This chain joins TRBV7-9 and TRBJ2-7; D possibly corresponds to TRBD1 (6 bases). V was shortened by 5 bases and J by 0 bases, with 14 bases between the two germline ends. There are 15 residues in the CDR3. Per germline, CDR1 SEHNR and CDR2 FQNEAQ (reference sequence). Here the CDR3 reads CASSGFRGSSYEQYF. The CDR3 region has the DNA TGTGCCAGCAGCGGCTTTAGGGGGAGCTCCTACGAGCAGTACTTC.

The rearrangement joins TRBV6-2 or TRBV6-3 to TRBJ2-7; D is uncertain. Deletions cut 2 bases from V and 3 bases from J, with 5 bases between. CDR1 MNHEY and CDR2 SVGEGT come from the germline V gene. The CDR3 sequence is 12 residues long. In DNA, the CDR3 is TGTGCCAGCAGTTACGGAAACTACGAGCAGTACGTC. The encoded protein is CASSYGNYEQYV.

There are many counts of this clonotype. This chain uses TRBV28 with TRBJ2-4, with a tentative D call TRBD1 (5 bases). The CDR3 is 15 amino acids. The ends were cut back, 3 bases at V and 1 base at J, with 10 bases in the middle. Germline V gene lookup returns CDR1 MDHEN and CDR2 SYDVKM. The CDR3 protein is CASSFQDIAKNIQYF. Here the CDR3 DNA reads TGTGCCAGCAGTTTCCAGGACATTGCCAAAAACATTCAGTACTTC.

This clonotype was detected only a few times. The gene calls are TRBV20-1 and TRBJ2-7, with TRBD1 identical over 9 bases. V lost 2 bases, J lost 2 bases, and 22 bases stayed unmatched. The CDR3 covers 20 residues. Germline CDR1 and CDR2: DFQATT and SNEGSKA (reference sequence). In DNA, the CDR3 is TGCAGTGCTAGAAAGGCGCCTCCGAGCACCCCGGGACAGGGTCCCTACGAGCAGTACTTC. Protein product: CSARKAPPSTPGQGPYEQYF.

At least ten counts were recorded for this clonotype. The genes are TRBV28 and TRBJ2-1, with TRBD2 as a possible D gene (5 bases). V was clipped by 2 bases and J by 5 bases, with 10 bases between them. The germline gives CDR1 MDHEN, CDR2 SYDVKM. This CDR3 is built from 14 residues. In DNA form, the CDR3 reads TGTGCCAGCAGTTTAGCTAGCCCGAACAATGAGCAGTTCTTC. It translates to CASSLASPNNEQFF.

This chain connects TRBV28 to TRBJ1-5; 10 bases line up with TRBD1. V was clipped by 6 bases and J by 2 bases; unmatched bases: 13. Germline V gene data show CDR1 as MDHEN and CDR2 as SYDVKM. The CDR3 sequence is 18 residues long. The CDR3 DNA sequence: TGTGCCAGCAGGTGGGGACAGGGGACATTTCAAGGCAATCAGCCCCAGCATTTT. Protein sequence: CASRWGQGTFQGNQPQHF.

The sample holds a few counts of this clonotype. This chain connects TRBV27 to TRBJ2-5; D unclear. The germline V gene encodes CDR1 MNHEY and CDR2 SMNVEV (reference sequence). V was clipped by 11 bases and J by 5 bases, with 12 bases between them. The CDR3 length is 11 residues. The CDR3 region has the DNA TGTGCCGTCCACACCGGGGAGACCCAGTACTTC. As protein: CAVHTGETQYF.

The J gene is TRBJ1-1, the V gene TRBV6-1, with D unresolved. The CDR3 consists of 16 residues. V was shortened by 1 base and J by 0 bases, with 12 bases between the two germline ends. Germline loops: CDR1 MNHNS, CDR2 SASEGT. The CDR3: CASSEDSPNMNTEAFF. Written as DNA, the CDR3 is TGTGCCAGCAGTGAAGACAGCCCTAATATGAACACTGAAGCTTTCTTT.